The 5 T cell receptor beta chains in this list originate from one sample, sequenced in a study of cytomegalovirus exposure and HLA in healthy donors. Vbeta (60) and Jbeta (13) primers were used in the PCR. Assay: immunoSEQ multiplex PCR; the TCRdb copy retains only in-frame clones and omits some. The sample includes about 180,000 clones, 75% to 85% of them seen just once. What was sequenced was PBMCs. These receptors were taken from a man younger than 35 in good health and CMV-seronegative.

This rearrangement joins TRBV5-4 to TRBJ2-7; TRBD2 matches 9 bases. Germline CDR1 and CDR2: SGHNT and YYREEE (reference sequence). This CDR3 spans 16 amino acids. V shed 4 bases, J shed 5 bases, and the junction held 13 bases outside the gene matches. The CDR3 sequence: CASSPTGGRAFDEQYF. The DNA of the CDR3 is TGTGCCAGCAGCCCCACGGGCGGGAGGGCCTTTGACGAGCAGTACTTC.

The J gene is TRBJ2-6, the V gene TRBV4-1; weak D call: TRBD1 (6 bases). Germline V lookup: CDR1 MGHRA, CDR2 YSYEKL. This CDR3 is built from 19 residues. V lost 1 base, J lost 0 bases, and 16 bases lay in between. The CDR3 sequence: CASSQVRTGLNSGANVLTF. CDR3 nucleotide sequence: TGCGCCAGCAGCCAAGTACGTACAGGGCTCAACTCTGGGGCCAACGTCCTGACTTTC.

In nucleotides, the CDR3 is TGTGCCAGTCAGGGAGGGTTCACCTACGAGCAGTACTTC. The encoded protein is CASQGGFTYEQYF. The chain recombines TRBV2 with TRBJ2-7; 7 nucleotides agree with TRBD2. Germline V gene data show CDR1 as SNHLY and CDR2 as FYNNEI. Losses at the gene ends were 9 bases for V and 2 bases for J; bases not matched to a gene: 7. The CDR3 covers 13 residues.

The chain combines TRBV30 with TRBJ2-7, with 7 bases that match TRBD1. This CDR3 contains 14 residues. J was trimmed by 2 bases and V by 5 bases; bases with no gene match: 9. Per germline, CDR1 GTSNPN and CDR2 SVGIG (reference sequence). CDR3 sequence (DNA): TGTGCCTGGCGTAACAGGGGCTTTACCTACGAGCAGTACTTC. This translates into CAWRNRGFTYEQYF.

CDR3 loop: CASSDSGGINEQFF. The CDR3 DNA follows: TGTGCCAGCAGTGATTCCGGCGGAATCAATGAGCAGTTCTTC. The chain is built from TRBV6-1 and TRBJ2-1; D is ambiguous. CDR3 size: 14 residues. The germline V and J ends were trimmed by 3 bases and 6 bases, with 12 bases remaining between them. Germline CDR1 reads MNHNS; CDR2 reads SASEGT.